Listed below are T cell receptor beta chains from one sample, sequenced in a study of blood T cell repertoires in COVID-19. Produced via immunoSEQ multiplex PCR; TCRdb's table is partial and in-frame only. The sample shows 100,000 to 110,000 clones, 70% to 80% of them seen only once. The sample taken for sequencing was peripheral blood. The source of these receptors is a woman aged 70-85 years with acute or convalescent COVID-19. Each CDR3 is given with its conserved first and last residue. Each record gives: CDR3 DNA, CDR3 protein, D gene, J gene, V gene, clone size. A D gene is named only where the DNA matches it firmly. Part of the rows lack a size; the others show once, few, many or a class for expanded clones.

cdr3_nt: TGCGCCAGCAGCCAATCGGACAGAATCTATAATTCACCCCTCCACTTT
cdr3_aa: CASSQSDRIYNSPLHF
d_call: .
j_call: TRBJ1-6
v_call: TRBV4-1
clone_size: .

cdr3_nt: TGTGCCAGTAGCCGAGGACAGAGAATTGAAAAACTGTTTTTT
cdr3_aa: CASSRGQRIEKLFF
d_call: .
j_call: TRBJ1-4
v_call: TRBV19
clone_size: .

cdr3_nt: TGTGCCAGTAGTATGGGCCCGGGGGAAGAAAAACTGTTTTTT
cdr3_aa: CASSMGPGEEKLFF
d_call: .
j_call: TRBJ1-4
v_call: TRBV19
clone_size: .

cdr3_nt: TGTGCCAGCAGCTCGACAGGGAAGAGCAATCAGCCCCAGCATTTT
cdr3_aa: CASSSTGKSNQPQHF
d_call: TRBD1
j_call: TRBJ1-5
v_call: TRBV5-8
clone_size: once

cdr3_nt: TGTGCCAGCAGTACAGGGACAGCGGCACCCCTCCACTTT
cdr3_aa: CASSTGTAAPLHF
d_call: TRBD1
j_call: TRBJ1-6
v_call: TRBV6-2/TRBV6-3
clone_size: .

cdr3_nt: TGTGCCATCAGTGTGTCAGGGGCGGACTACGAGCAGTACTTC
cdr3_aa: CAISVSGADYEQYF
d_call: .
j_call: TRBJ2-7
v_call: TRBV10-3
clone_size: .

cdr3_nt: TGTGCCAGTAGTACATACCGGGAGAACACTGAAGCTTTCTTT
cdr3_aa: CASSTYRENTEAFF
d_call: .
j_call: TRBJ1-1
v_call: TRBV19
clone_size: once

cdr3_nt: TGTGCCAGCAGTTTAGCAGGGACTCTGTTTTTT
cdr3_aa: CASSLAGTLFF
d_call: .
j_call: TRBJ1-4
v_call: TRBV12-3/TRBV12-4
clone_size: .

cdr3_nt: TGTGCCAGCAGTTTCCGACAAGACCTAAACACTGAAGCTTTCTTT
cdr3_aa: CASSFRQDLNTEAFF
d_call: .
j_call: TRBJ1-1
v_call: TRBV7-9
clone_size: .

cdr3_nt: TGTGCCACCAGCCGAGGAACCGATGGCTACACCTTC
cdr3_aa: CATSRGTDGYTF
d_call: .
j_call: TRBJ1-2
v_call: TRBV24-1
clone_size: few

cdr3_nt: TGTGCCAGCTCACCGGGACAGGGACGGAATTCACCCCTCCACTTT
cdr3_aa: CASSPGQGRNSPLHF
d_call: TRBD1
j_call: TRBJ1-6
v_call: TRBV18
clone_size: .

cdr3_nt: TGCAGCGTATCCGGACAGGACGGGGCCAACGTCCTGACTTTC
cdr3_aa: CSVSGQDGANVLTF
d_call: TRBD1
j_call: TRBJ2-6
v_call: TRBV29-1
clone_size: .

cdr3_nt: TGTGCCAGCAGCCCCCTACGGGACAGGGGGCATTTTTATGAGGTCACTGAAGCTTTCTTT
cdr3_aa: CASSPLRDRGHFYEVTEAFF
d_call: TRBD1
j_call: TRBJ1-1
v_call: TRBV3-1/TRBV3-2
clone_size: .

cdr3_nt: TGTGCCAGCAGCTCAGGCCTGGCGGAGACCCAGTACTTC
cdr3_aa: CASSSGLAETQYF
d_call: .
j_call: TRBJ2-5
v_call: TRBV5-8
clone_size: .

cdr3_nt: TGTGCCAGCAGTTACAACAGGGCTCCCAACTATGGCTACACCTTC
cdr3_aa: CASSYNRAPNYGYTF
d_call: .
j_call: TRBJ1-2
v_call: TRBV6-5
clone_size: .

cdr3_nt: TGTGCCAGCAGCCTGACTAGCGGGGGCCCCGGGGAGCTGTTTTTT
cdr3_aa: CASSLTSGGPGELFF
d_call: TRBD2
j_call: TRBJ2-2
v_call: TRBV11-3
clone_size: .

cdr3_nt: TGTGCCACCAGCAGAGATCGGTCCATAAACACCGGGGAGCTGTTTTTT
cdr3_aa: CATSRDRSINTGELFF
d_call: .
j_call: TRBJ2-2
v_call: TRBV15
clone_size: .

cdr3_nt: TGTGCCAGCAGCTTAAGCTTGATCACTGAAGCTTTCTTT
cdr3_aa: CASSLSLITEAFF
d_call: .
j_call: TRBJ1-1
v_call: TRBV11-2
clone_size: .

cdr3_nt: TGTGCCAGCAGTCTAAGCGGGGTGGGGCGAGAGACCCAGTACTTC
cdr3_aa: CASSLSGVGRETQYF
d_call: TRBD2
j_call: TRBJ2-5
v_call: TRBV6-5
clone_size: .

cdr3_nt: TGTGCCAGCAGCACGGGACAGGGTGGCTATGGCTACACCTTC
cdr3_aa: CASSTGQGGYGYTF
d_call: TRBD1
j_call: TRBJ1-2
v_call: TRBV11-2
clone_size: .

cdr3_nt: TGCAGCGTTGCTGAGGGCGGCACTGAAGCTTTCTTT
cdr3_aa: CSVAEGGTEAFF
d_call: .
j_call: TRBJ1-1
v_call: TRBV29-1
clone_size: .

cdr3_nt: TGTGCCAACCGACAGGCCCAGGGGTCACCCCTCCACTTT
cdr3_aa: CANRQAQGSPLHF
d_call: .
j_call: TRBJ1-6
v_call: TRBV10-3
clone_size: .